This entry features one T cell receptor beta chain sequence. Its matching antigen is unknown. This sample is part of a study of cytomegalovirus exposure and HLA in healthy donors. Findings of the study overall: Confirmation was obtained in vitro that a few CMV-associated chains are specific for CMV antigens. Analysis performed later showed TCR beta chains linked to HLA being more clonally expanded than equally common others.

Germline values: CDR1 MDHEN, CDR2 SYDVKM. The CDR3 runs to 17 residues. After removal of 4 bases from V and 2 bases from J, the junction contained 10 bases not matched to a gene. Both 60 Vbeta primers and 13 Jbeta primers went into the PCR. As originally analysed: In a later analysis, of roughly 83 million unique beta chains, 9 million to 11 million appeared in at least two donors. This table comes from immunoSEQ multiplex PCR, and its TCRdb copy is limited to in-frame clones, with some not included. V, J and clone size are those of that table, while D and trimming were read from the DNA. The table lists around 87,000 clones, 76% of them singletons.

Sequenced: PBMCs. The chain links TRBV28 to TRBJ2-7; 11 nucleotides align to TRBD2. This clonotype was sampled from a man aged 35-49 years in good health and CMV-seronegative. The CDR3 region has the DNA TGTGCCAGCAGTTCCCCTTCCGGGACTAGCGGAACCTACGAGCAGTACTTC. This sequence encodes CASSSPSGTSGTYEQYF.